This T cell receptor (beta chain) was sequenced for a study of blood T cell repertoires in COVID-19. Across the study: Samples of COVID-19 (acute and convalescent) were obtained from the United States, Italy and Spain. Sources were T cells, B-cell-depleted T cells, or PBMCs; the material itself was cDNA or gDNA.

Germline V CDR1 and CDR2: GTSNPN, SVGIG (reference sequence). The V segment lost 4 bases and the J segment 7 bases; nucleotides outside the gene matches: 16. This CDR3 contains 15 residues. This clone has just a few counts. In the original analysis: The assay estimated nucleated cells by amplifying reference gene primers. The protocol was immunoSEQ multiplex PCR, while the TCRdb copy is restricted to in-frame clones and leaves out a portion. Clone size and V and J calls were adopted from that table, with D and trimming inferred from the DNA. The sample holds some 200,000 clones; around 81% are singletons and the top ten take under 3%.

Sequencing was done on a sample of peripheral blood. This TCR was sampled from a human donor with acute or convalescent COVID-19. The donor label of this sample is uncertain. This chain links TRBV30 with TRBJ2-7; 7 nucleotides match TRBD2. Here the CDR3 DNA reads TGTGCCTGGAAGCCCCTGGGAGGGTCTGGGGGGGAGCAGTACTTC. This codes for CAWKPLGGSGGEQYF.